The entry below describes one T cell receptor beta chain. It has no known antigen specificity. Base qualities were left out, and no much larger clone turns up one base away. The time point label for this specimen denotes: baseline before first vaccination. Samples from vaccinated people were obtained from the UK trials COV001 and COV002, which included a single-blind randomized controlled phase 2/3 trial of AZD1222 (ChAdOx1 nCoV-19) in healthy adults. For TCRbeta chain sequencing, PBMC samples were collected from trial participants at day 0 and at day 28 after the second dose. The data stem from a study of T cell responses to AZD1222 COVID-19 vaccine (dated by TCRdb to the early 2020s). For the study in its entirety: AZD1222 recipients whose second dose came at about 4 weeks and those whose second dose came at about 12 weeks were combined into one group, since spike-specific TCR depth and breadth did not differ between the two schedules. TCR sequencing covered over 230 trial participants: roughly 200 given two doses of AZD1222 and around 25 given two doses of MenACWY control vaccine. Enrollment into the trials was organized by age into subgroups of 18-55, 56-69 and 70-plus years, and those subgroups contained approximately 150, 30 and 60 TCR-sequenced participants, respectively. Broader findings and caveats from the paper: The 56-69-year group was small, and its depth increase did not reach significance, likely because of low power. Because no samples from the day 14 peak response were available, repertoires could be characterized only after the peak T cell response. Conclusions about previously exposed vaccinees were limited because only five to seven AZD1222 recipients were SARS-CoV-2 seropositive at baseline. After two AZD1222 doses, spike-specific TCR breadth and depth were significantly higher than at day 0 and than in MenACWY recipients. Reportedly, almost half of the unique spike-specific TCRs recognized epitopes lying outside the regions that are mutated in the B.1.351 and B.1.1.7 variants. Participants were mostly white British and included more females than males, and it was suggested by the authors that clonal diversity may have been underestimated. Vaccine-associated CD4 TCRs spanned the whole spike protein, with dominant responses in regions 160-218 and 743-854.

The V end gives up 6 bases and the J end 4 bases, leaving 11 bases in the junction not matched to a gene. In the germline V gene (reference sequence), CDR1 corresponds to LNHNV and CDR2 to YYDKDF. Its CDR3 holds 16 amino acids, cysteine through phenylalanine. Only the CDR3 DNA stays, 48 bases, in frame from base 1. The CDR3 regions of human TCRbeta chains were analyzed by immunosequencing. In the paper's pipeline: Repertoire TCRs were checked for matches against a reference library of SARS-CoV-2-specific TCRs that had been generated using the MIRA antigen-specificity platform. Breadth was defined as the fraction of unique TCRs that were SARS-CoV-2-associated, and depth was defined as the fraction of total T cells that were SARS-CoV-2-associated. Using the MIRA data, each spike-specific TCR was mapped to the spike region that the TCR reacts to and placed in a CD4 or CD8 class. Log10-transformed breadth and depth values were compared by one-way ANOVA with Sidak's multiple comparisons tests. TCRdb mirrors the immuneACCESS table, restricted to in-frame sequences. Some clones are absent from its copies; in checked studies, under half trace to an unresolved V gene, and the reason for the others is unknown. Clonal size and the V and J genes are those of that table, whereas D and trimming came from the DNA. Across this sample there are roughly 120,000 clones, with roughly nine tenths seen only once. The ten largest clones add up to roughly 3% of the sample.

The V and J genes are TRBV15 and TRBJ2-1, and TRBD2 aligns with 8 junction nucleotides. The specimen comprised peripheral blood, sampled on day 0 of AZD1222 vaccination. The clonotype comes from an adult in good health. The sequenced DNA: TGTGCCACCAGGGACCCCTCGGGAGGGCAGTACAATGAGCAGTTCTTC. Its amino acids are CATRDPSGGQYNEQFF.